This TCR beta chain emerged from a study of ipilimumab plus nivolumab after autologous stem cell transplantation. For the study at large: Typical patient got 5 ipilimumab doses and about eight nivolumab doses (median). The DLBCL group included primary refractory and relapsed cases. Points from the study as a whole: Per the authors, repertoire, Treg and microbiota data justify further study.

Ipilimumab, 1 mg/kg, started 14 to 28 days after autologous transplant. This clone was counted between two and nine times. Its antigen is unknown. Trimming took off 10 bases at V and 0 bases at J, with 9 bases between the two ends. Germline V gene sequence: CDR1 ENHRY, CDR2 SYGVKD. This CDR3 contains 12 residues. The assay was immunoSEQ multiplex PCR, and TCRdb's table has in-frame clones only and misses some. The sample includes roughly 11,000 clones, about 70% of them seen just once. This chain links TRBV10-3 with TRBJ1-2; weak D call: TRBD1 (5 bases). The TCR comes from a male donor with diffuse large B-cell lymphoma. The sample here was PBMCs, taken in a trial of ipilimumab plus nivolumab as post-transplant consolidation. The DNA of the CDR3 is TGTGCCACGGGGCTATCTAACTATGGCTACACCTTC. Its translation is CATGLSNYGYTF.